This entry is about one T cell receptor beta chain. Recovered participants had two consecutive negative NP/OP PCR tests, healthcare professional clearance, or symptom resolution. The entry originates in a study of blood T cell repertoires in COVID-19. In the authors' workflow: Nucleated cell counts were estimated from reference gene primer amplification. Sequencing used immunoSEQ multiplex PCR; TCRdb keeps in-frame clones, though not all of them. V, J and clone size derive from that table, while D and trimming were established from the DNA sequence. The table includes 400,000 or so clones, over 75% detected once. Germline values: CDR1 GTSNPN, CDR2 SVGIG (reference sequence). CDR3 length: 14 residues. V lost 3 bases to trimming and J lost 6 bases; unmatched junction nucleotides: 5.

The TCR comes from a man aged 25 to 40 who had recovered from COVID-19. V and J are TRBV30 and TRBJ1-5; TRBD1 matches at 10 bases. Sample: PBMCs or T cells enriched from blood (not recorded which). The CDR3 nucleotides are TGTGCCTGGAGCCCCGGGACAGGGGCTCAGCCCCAGCATTTT. This translates into CAWSPGTGAQPQHF.